Sequencing of this TCR beta chain was carried out in a study of blood T cell repertoires in COVID-19. Study-level background: T cells, B-cell-depleted T cells, or PBMCs provided the cDNA or gDNA that served as material.

Enrollees, roughly 18 to 89 years old, lived in roughly 24 US areas. Assay: immunoSEQ multiplex PCR; the TCRdb copy retains only in-frame clones and omits some. The data contain about 480,000 clones, roughly 90% of them seen just once; the ten biggest clones take up around 1.9%. The sample comprised PBMCs or T cells enriched from blood (not recorded which). This clonotype was obtained from a woman between 35 and 50 years old who had recovered from COVID-19.

The CDR3 loop reads CAWGIAGGTDTQYF. CDR3 DNA sequence: TGTGCCTGGGGGATAGCGGGAGGCACAGATACGCAGTATTTT. The chain links TRBV30 to TRBJ2-3; 9 bases align to TRBD2. The CDR3 contains 14 residues. The trim removed 5 bases at V and 1 base at J, leaving 4 bases unmatched. Germline assignment: CDR1 GTSNPN and CDR2 SVGIG (reference sequence).